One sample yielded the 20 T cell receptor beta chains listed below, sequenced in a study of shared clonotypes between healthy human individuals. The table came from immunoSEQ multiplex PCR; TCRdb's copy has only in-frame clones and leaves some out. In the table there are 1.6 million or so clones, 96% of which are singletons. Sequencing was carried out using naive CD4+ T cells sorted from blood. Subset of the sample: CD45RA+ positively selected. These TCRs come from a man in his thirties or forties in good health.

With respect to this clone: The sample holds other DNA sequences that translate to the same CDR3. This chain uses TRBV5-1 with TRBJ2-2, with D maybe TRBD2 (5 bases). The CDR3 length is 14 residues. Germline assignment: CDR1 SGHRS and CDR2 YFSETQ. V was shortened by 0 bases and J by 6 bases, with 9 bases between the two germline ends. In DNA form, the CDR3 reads TGCGCCAGCAGCTTGGCCGGGGTCCCCGGGGAGCTGTTTTTT. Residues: CASSLAGVPGELFF.

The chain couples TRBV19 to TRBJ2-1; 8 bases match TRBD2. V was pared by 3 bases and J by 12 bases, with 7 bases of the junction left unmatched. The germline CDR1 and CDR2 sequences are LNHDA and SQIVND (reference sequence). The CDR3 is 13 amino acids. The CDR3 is CASSILGAGGQFF. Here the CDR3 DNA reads TGTGCCAGTAGTATTTTAGGGGCGGGAGGGCAGTTCTTC.

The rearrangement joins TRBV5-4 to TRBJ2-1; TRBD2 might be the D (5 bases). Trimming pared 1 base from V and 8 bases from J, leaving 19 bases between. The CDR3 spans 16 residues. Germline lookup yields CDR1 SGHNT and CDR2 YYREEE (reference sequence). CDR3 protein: CASSLIKDWIGHEQFF. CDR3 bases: TGTGCCAGCAGCTTGATAAAGGACTGGATAGGCCATGAGCAGTTCTTC.

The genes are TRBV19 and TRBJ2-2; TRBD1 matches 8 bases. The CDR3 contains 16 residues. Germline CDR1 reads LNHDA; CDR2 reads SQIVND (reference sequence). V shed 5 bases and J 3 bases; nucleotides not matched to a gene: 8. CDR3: CASSPIWTGHTGELFF. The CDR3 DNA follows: TGTGCCAGTAGTCCGATCTGGACAGGGCACACCGGGGAGCTGTTTTTT. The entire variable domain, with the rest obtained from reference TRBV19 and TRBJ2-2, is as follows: DGGITQSPKYLFRKEGQNVTLSCEQNLNHDAMYWYRQDPGQGLRLIYYSQIVNDFQKGDIAEGYSVSREKKESFPLTVTSAQKNPTAFYLCASSPIWTGHTGELFFGEGSRLTVL.

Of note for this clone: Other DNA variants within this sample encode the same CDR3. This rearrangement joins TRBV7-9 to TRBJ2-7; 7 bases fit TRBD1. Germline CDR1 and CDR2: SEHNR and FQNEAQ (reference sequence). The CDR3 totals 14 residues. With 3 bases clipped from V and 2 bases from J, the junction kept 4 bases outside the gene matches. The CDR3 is CASSLAGQAYEQYF. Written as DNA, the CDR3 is TGTGCCAGCAGCTTGGCCGGACAGGCCTACGAGCAGTACTTC.

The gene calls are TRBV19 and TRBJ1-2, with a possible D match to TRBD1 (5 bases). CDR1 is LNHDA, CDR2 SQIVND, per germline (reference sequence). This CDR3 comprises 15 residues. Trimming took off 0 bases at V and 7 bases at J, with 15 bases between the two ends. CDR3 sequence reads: CASSIDPSGRSGYTF. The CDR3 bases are TGTGCCAGTAGTATAGATCCCTCGGGACGATCTGGCTACACCTTC.

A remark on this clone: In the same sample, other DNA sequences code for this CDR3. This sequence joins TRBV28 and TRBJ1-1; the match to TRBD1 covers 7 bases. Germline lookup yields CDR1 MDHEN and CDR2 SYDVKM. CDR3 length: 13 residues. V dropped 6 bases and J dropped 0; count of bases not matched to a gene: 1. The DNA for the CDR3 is TGTGCCAGCAGGGGACAGCTGAACACTGAAGCTTTCTTT. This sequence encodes CASRGQLNTEAFF.

This CDR3 reads CSVEDRASPKNIQYF. In DNA, the CDR3 is TGCAGCGTTGAAGATCGGGCGTCACCTAAAAACATTCAGTACTTC. The gene calls are TRBV29-1 and TRBJ2-4; D call uncertain. Germline V gene sequence: CDR1 SQVTM, CDR2 ANQGSEA. Trimming took off 0 bases at V and 4 bases at J, with 13 bases between the two ends. This CDR3 spans 15 amino acids.

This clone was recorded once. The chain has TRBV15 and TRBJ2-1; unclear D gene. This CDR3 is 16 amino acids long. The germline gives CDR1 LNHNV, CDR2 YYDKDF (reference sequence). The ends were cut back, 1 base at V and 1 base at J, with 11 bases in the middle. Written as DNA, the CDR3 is TGTGCCACCAGCAGAGTTGGGTCGGGTTCCTACAATGAGCAGTTCTTC. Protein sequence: CATSRVGSGSYNEQFF.

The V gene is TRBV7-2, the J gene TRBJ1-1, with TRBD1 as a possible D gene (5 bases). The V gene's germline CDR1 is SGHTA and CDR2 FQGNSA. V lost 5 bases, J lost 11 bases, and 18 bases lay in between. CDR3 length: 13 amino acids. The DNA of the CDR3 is TGTGCCAGCAGCCCGGGAGGGGCGCGCTTGGCTTTCTTT. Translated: CASSPGGARLAFF.

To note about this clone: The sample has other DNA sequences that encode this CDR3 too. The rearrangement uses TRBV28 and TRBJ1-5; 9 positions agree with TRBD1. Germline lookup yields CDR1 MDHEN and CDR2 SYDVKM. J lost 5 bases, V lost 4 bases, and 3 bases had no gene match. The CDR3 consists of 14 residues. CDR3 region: CASSSGQGDQPQHF. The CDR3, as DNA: TGTGCCAGCAGTTCGGGACAGGGCGATCAGCCCCAGCATTTT.

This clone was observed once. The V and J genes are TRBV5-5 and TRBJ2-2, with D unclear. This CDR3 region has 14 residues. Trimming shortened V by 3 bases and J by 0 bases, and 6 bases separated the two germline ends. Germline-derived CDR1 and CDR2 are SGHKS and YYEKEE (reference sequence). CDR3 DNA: TGTGCCAGCAGCTACACCGCGAACACCGGGGAGCTGTTTTTT. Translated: CASSYTANTGELFF.

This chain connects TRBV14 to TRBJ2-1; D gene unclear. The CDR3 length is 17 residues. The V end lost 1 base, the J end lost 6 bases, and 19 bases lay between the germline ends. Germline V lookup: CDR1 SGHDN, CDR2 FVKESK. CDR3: CASSQGVGTPTANEQFF. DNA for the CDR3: TGTGCCAGCAGCCAAGGGGTGGGAACCCCGACGGCCAATGAGCAGTTCTTC. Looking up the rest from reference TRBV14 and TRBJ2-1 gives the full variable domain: EAGVTQFPSHSVIEKGQTVTLRCDPISGHDNLYWYRRVMGKEIKFLLHFVKESKQDESGMPNNRFLAERTGGTYSTLKVQPAELEDSGVYFCASSQGVGTPTANEQFFGPGTRLTVL.

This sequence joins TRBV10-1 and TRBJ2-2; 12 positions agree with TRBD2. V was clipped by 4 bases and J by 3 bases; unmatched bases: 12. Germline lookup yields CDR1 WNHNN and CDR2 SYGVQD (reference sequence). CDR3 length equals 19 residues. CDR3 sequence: CASSVKSTSGRGDTGELFF. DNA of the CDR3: TGCGCCAGCAGTGTGAAATCGACTAGCGGGAGAGGGGACACCGGGGAGCTGTTTTTT.

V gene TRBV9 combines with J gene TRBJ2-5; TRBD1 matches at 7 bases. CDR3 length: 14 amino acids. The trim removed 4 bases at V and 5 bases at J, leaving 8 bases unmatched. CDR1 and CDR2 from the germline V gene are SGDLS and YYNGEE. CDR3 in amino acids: CASSSQGDRETQYF. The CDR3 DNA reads TGTGCCAGCAGCTCTCAGGGGGATCGGGAGACCCAGTACTTC.

The CDR3 spells CAATGGGRSYEQYF. The CDR3 nucleotides read TGTGCCGCCACAGGGGGCGGCCGCTCCTACGAGCAGTACTTC. The chain uses TRBV10-3 and TRBJ2-7, with TRBD1 identical over 9 bases. Germline V gene lookup returns CDR1 ENHRY and CDR2 SYGVKD. Losses at the gene ends were 11 bases for V and 0 bases for J; bases not matched to a gene: 8. The CDR3 is 14 residues long.

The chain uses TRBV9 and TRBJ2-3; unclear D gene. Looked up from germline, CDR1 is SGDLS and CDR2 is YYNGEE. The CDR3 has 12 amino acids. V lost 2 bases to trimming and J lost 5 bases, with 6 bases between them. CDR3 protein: CASSVSGDTQYF. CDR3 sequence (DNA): TGTGCCAGCAGCGTGTCGGGAGATACGCAGTATTTT.

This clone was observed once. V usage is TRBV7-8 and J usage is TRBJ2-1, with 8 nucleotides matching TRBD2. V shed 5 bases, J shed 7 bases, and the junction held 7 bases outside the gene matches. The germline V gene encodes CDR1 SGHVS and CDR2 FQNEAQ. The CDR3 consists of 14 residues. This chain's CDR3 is CASSPRRLANEQFF. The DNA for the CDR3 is TGTGCCAGCAGCCCTAGACGACTAGCGAATGAGCAGTTCTTC.

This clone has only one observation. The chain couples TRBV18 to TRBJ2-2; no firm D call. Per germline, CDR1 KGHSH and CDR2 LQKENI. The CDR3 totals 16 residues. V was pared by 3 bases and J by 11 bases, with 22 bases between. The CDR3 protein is CASSPLGEVTPGELFF. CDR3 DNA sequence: TGTGCCAGCTCACCGCTGGGCGAAGTGACACCGGGTGAGCTGTTTTTT. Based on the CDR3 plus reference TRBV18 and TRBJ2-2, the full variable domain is NAGVMQNPRHLVRRRGQEARLRCSPMKGHSHVYWYRQLPEEGLKFMVYLQKENIIDESGMPKERFSAEFPKEGPSILRIQQVVRGDSAAYFCASSPLGEVTPGELFFGEGSRLTVL.

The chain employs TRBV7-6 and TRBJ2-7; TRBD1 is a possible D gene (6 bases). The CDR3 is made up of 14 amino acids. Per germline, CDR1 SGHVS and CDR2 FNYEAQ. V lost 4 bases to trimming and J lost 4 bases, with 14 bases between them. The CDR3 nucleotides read TGTGCCAGCAGCTCGCGGACAGAGCCATACGAGCAGTACTTC. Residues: CASSSRTEPYEQYF.